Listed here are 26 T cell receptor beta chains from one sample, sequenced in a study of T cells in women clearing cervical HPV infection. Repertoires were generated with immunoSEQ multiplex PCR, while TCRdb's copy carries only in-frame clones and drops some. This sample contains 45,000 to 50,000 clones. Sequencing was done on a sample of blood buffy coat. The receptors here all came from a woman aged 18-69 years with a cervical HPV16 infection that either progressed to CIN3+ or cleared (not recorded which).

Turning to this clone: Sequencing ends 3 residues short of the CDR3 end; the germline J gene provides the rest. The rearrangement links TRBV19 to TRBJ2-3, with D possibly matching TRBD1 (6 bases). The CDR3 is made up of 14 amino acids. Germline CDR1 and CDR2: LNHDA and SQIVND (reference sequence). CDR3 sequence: CASSEETGGQPQYF. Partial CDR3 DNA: TGTGCCAGTAGTGAGGAGACAGGAGGACAGCCG.

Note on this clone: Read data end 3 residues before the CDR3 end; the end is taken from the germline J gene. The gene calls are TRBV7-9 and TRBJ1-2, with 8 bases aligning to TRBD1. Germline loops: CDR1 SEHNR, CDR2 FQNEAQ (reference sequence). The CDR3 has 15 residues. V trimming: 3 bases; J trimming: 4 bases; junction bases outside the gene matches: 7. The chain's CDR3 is CASSFDRGPTYGYTF. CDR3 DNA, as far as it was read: TGTGCCAGCAGCTTCGACAGGGGACCGACCTATGGC.

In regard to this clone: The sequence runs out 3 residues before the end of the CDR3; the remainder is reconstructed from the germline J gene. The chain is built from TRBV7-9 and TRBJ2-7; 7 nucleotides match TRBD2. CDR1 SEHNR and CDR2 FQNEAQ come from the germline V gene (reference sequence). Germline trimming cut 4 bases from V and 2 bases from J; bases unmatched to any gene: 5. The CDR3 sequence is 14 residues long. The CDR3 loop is CASSSERGPYEQYF. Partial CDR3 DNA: TGTGCCAGCAGCTCCGAGCGGGGACCCTACGAG. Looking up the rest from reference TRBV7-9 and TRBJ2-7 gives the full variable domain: DTGVSQNPRHKITKRGQNVTFRCDPISEHNRLYWYRQTLGQGPEFLTYFQNEAQLEKSRLLSDRFSAERPKGSFSTLEIQRTEQGDSAMYLCASSSERGPYEQYFGPGTRLTVT.

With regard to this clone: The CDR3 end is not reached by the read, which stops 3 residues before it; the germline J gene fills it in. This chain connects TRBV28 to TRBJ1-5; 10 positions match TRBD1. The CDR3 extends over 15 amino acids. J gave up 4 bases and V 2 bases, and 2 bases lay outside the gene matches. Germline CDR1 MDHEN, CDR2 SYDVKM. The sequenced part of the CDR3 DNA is TGTGCCAGCAGTTTAGGGACAGGGGTTAATCAGCCC. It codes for CASSLGTGVNQP. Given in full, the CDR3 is CASSLGTGVNQPQHF.

The CDR3 here is CASLPRLRDSEDYTEAFF. CDR3 DNA, as far as it was read: TGTGCCAGCTTACCCCGACTCCGGGACAGCGAGGATTACACTGAA. The chain combines TRBV18 with TRBJ1-1, with 7 bases identical to TRBD1. The CDR3 is cut off 3 residues early in the read; its end comes from the germline J gene. Germline CDR1 reads KGHSH; CDR2 reads LQKENI. CDR3 length: 18 residues. Losses at the gene ends were 7 bases for V and 3 bases for J; bases not matched to a gene: 20.

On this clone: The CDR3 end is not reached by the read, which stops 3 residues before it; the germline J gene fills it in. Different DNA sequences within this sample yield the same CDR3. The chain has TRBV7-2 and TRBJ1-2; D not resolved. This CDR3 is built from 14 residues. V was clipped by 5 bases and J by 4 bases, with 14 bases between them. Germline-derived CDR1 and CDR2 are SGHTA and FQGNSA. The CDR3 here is CASSPRTVRYGYTF. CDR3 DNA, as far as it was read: TGTGCCAGCAGCCCCCGAACAGTGCGCTATGGC. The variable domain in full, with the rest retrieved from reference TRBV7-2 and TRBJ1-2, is GAGVSQSPSNKVTEKGKDVELRCDPISGHTALYWYRQSLGQGLEFLIYFQGNSAPDKSGLPSDRFSAERTGGSVSTLTIQRTQQEDSAVYLCASSPRTVRYGYTFGSGTRLTVV.

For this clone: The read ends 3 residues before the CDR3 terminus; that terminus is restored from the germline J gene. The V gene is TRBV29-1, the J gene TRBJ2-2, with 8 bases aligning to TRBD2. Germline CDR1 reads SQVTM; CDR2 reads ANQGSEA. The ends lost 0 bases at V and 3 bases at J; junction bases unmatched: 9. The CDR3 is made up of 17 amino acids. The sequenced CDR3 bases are TGCAGCGTTGAAGAAGCTGGTAGCGGGATTTACACCGGGGAG. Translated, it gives CSVEEAGSGIYTGE. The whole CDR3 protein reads CSVEEAGSGIYTGELFF.

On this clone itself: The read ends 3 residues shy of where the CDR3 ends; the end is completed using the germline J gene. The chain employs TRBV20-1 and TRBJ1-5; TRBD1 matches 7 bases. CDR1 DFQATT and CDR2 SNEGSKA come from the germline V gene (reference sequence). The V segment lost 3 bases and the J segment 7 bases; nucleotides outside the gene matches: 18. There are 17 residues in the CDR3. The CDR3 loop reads CSARSGNGRGDLQPQHF. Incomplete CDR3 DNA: TGCAGTGCTAGGTCTGGTAACGGCAGGGGGGATTTACAGCCC.

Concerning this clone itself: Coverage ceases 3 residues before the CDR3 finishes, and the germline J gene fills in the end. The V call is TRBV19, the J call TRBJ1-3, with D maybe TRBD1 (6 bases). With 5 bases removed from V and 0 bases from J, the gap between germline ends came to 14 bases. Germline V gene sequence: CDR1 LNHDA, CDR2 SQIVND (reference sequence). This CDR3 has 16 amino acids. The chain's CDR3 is CASSWETGLSGNTIYF. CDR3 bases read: TGTGCCAGTAGTTGGGAGACAGGCCTCTCTGGAAACACC.

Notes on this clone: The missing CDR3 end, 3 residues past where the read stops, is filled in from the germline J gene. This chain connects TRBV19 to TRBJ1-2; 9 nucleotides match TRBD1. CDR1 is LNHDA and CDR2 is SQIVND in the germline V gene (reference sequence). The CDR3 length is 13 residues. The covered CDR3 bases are TGTGCCAGTAGAAAGGGACAGGGTGGATCC. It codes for CASRKGQGGS. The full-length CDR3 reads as CASRKGQGGSYTF.

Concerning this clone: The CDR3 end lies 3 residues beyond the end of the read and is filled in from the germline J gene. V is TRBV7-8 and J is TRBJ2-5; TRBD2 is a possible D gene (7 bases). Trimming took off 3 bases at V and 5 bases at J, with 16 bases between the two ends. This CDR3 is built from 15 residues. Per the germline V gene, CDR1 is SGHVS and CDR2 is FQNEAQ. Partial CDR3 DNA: TGTGCCAGCAGCTTCGTTTGGGGGGGCCGGGAGACC. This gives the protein CASSFVWGGRET. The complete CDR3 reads CASSFVWGGRETQYF.

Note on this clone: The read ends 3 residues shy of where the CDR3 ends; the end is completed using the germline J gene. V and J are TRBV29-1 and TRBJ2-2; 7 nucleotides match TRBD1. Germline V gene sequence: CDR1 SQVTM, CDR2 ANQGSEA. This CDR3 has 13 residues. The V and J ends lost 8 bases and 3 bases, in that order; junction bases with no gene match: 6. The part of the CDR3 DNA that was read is TGCAGCCTTGGAGACAGGGACACCGGGGAG. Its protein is CSLGDRDTGE. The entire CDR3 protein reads CSLGDRDTGELFF.

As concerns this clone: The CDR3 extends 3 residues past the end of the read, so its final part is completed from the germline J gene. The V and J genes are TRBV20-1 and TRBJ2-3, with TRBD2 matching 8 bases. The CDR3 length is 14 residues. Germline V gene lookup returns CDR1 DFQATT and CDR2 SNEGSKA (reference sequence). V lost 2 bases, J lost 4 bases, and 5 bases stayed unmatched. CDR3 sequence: CSARQAGEADTQYF. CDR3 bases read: TGCAGTGCTAGACAAGCGGGGGAGGCAGATACG.

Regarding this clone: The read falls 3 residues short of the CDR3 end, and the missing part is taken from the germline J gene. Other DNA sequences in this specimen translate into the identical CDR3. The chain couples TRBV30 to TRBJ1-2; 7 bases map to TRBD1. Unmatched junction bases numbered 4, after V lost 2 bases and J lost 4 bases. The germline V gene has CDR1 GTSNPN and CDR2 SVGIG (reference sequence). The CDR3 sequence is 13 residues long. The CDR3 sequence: CAWSLQGSYGYTF. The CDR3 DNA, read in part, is TGTGCCTGGAGTTTACAGGGGAGCTATGGC.

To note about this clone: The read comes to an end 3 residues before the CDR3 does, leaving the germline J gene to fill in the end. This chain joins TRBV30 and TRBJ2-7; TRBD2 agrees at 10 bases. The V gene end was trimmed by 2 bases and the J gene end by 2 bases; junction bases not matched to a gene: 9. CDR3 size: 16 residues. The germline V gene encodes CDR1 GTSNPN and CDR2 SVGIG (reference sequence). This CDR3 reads CAWSRKLAGDPYEQYF. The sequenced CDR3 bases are TGTGCCTGGAGTCGAAAGCTAGCGGGAGACCCCTACGAG.

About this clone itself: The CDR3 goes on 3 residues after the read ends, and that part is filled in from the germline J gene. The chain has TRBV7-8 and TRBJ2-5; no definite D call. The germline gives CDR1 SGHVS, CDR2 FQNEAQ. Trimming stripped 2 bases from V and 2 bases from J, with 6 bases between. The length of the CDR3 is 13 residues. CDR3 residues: CASSLLAQETQYF. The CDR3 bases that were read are TGTGCCAGCAGCTTACTGGCACAAGAGACC. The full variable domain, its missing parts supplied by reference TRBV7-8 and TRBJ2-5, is GAGVSQSPRYKVAKRGQDVALRCDPISGHVSLFWYQQALGQGPEFLTYFQNEAQLDKSGLPSDRFFAERPEGSVSTLKIQRTQQEDSAVYLCASSLLAQETQYFGPGTRLLVL.

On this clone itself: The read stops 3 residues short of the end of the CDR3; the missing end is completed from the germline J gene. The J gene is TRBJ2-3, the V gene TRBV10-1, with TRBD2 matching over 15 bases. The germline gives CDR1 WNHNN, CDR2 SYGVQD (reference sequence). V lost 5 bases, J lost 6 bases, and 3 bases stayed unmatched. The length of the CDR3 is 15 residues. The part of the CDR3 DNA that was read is TGCGCCAGCAGTTTGGGGACTAGCGGGGGGGATACG. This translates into CASSLGTSGGDT. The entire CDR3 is CASSLGTSGGDTQYF.

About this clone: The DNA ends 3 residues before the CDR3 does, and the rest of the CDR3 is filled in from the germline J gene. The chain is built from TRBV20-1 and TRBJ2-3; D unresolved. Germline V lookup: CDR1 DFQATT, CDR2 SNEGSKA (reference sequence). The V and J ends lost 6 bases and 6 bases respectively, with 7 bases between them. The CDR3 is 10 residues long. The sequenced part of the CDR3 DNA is TGCAGTGCCCTCCGGGATACG. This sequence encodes CSALRDT. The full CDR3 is CSALRDTQYF.

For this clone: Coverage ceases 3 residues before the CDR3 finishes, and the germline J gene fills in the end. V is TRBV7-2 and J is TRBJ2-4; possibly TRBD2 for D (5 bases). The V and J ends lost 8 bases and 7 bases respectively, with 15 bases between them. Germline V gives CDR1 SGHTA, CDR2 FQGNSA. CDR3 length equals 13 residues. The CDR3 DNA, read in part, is TGTGCCAGCCGGACTCCAGAGCAGAACATT. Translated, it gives CASRTPEQNI. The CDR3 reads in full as CASRTPEQNIQYF. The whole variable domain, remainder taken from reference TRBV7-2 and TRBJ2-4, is GAGVSQSPSNKVTEKGKDVELRCDPISGHTALYWYRQSLGQGLEFLIYFQGNSAPDKSGLPSDRFSAERTGGSVSTLTIQRTQQEDSAVYLCASRTPEQNIQYFGAGTRLSVL.

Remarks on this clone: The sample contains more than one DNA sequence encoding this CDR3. CDR3 residues: CASSAVQAAGNTIYF. The part of the CDR3 DNA that was read is TGTGCCAGCAGCGCGGTCCAAGCGGCAGGAAACACC. This sequence joins TRBV7-9 and TRBJ1-3; the D is unclear. The sequence runs out 3 residues before the end of the CDR3; the remainder is reconstructed from the germline J gene. The germline V and J ends were trimmed by 5 bases and 4 bases, with 15 bases remaining between them. The CDR3 is 15 amino acids. The V gene's germline CDR1 is SEHNR and CDR2 FQNEAQ (reference sequence).

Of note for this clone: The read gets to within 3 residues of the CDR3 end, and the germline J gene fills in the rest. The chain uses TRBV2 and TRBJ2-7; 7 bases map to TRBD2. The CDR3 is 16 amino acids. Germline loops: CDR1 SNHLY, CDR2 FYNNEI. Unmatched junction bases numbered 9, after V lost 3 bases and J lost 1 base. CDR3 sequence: CASSEGRSGASYEQYF. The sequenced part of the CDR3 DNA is TGTGCCAGCAGTGAGGGGAGGAGCGGGGCATCCTACGAG. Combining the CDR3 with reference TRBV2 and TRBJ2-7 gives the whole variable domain EPEVTQTPSHQVTQMGQEVILRCVPISNHLYFYWYRQILGQKVEFLVSFYNNEISEKSEIFDDQFSVERPDGSNFTLKIRSTKLEDSAMYFCASSEGRSGASYEQYFGPGTRLTVT.

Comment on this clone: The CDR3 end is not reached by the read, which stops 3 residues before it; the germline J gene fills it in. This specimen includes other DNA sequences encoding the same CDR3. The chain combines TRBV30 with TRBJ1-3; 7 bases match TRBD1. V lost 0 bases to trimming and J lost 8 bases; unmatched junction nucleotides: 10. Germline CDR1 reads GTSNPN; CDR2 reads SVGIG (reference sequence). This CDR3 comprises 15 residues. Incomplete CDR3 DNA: TGTGCCTGGAGTGTACTGAGTACAGGGGTATACACC. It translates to CAWSVLSTGVYT. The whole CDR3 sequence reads CAWSVLSTGVYTIYF.

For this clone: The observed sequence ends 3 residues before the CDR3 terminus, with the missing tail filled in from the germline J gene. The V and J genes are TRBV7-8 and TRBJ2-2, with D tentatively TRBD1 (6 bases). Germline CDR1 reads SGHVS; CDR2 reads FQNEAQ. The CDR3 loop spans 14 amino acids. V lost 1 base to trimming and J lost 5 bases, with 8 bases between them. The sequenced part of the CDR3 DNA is TGTGCCAGCAGCTTAGGGGGGCCTACCGGGGAG. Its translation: CASSLGGPTGE. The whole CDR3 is CASSLGGPTGELFF. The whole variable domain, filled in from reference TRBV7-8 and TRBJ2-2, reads GAGVSQSPRYKVAKRGQDVALRCDPISGHVSLFWYQQALGQGPEFLTYFQNEAQLDKSGLPSDRFFAERPEGSVSTLKIQRTQQEDSAVYLCASSLGGPTGELFFGEGSRLTVL.

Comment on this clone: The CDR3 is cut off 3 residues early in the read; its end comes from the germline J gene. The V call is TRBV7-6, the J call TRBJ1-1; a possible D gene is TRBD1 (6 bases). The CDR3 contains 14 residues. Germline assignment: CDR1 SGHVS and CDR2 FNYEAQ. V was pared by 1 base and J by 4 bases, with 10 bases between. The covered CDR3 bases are TGTGCCAGCAGCTTAGTGCTAGGGGGCACTGAA. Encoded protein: CASSLVLGGTE. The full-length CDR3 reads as CASSLVLGGTEAFF.

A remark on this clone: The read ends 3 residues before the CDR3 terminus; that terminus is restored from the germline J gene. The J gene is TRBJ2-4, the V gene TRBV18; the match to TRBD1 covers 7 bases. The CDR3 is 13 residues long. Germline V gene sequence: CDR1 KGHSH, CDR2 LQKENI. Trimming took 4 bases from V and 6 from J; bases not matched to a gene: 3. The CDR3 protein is CASSLAGGNIQYF. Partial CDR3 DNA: TGTGCCAGCTCACTTGCAGGGGGAAACATT. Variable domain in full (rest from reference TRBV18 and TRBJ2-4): NAGVMQNPRHLVRRRGQEARLRCSPMKGHSHVYWYRQLPEEGLKFMVYLQKENIIDESGMPKERFSAEFPKEGPSILRIQQVVRGDSAAYFCASSLAGGNIQYFGAGTRLSVL.

The DNA read from the CDR3 is TGTGCCAGCGGTCAGGGGGCCTACGAG. Translating gives CASGQGAYE. The complete CDR3 sequence is CASGQGAYEQYF. The chain links TRBV7-3 to TRBJ2-7; 7 nucleotides match TRBD1. Read data end 3 residues before the CDR3 end; the end is taken from the germline J gene. V shed 8 bases, J shed 2 bases, and the junction held 3 bases outside the gene matches. The germline CDR1 and CDR2 sequences are SGHTA and FQGTGA. CDR3 size: 12 residues.